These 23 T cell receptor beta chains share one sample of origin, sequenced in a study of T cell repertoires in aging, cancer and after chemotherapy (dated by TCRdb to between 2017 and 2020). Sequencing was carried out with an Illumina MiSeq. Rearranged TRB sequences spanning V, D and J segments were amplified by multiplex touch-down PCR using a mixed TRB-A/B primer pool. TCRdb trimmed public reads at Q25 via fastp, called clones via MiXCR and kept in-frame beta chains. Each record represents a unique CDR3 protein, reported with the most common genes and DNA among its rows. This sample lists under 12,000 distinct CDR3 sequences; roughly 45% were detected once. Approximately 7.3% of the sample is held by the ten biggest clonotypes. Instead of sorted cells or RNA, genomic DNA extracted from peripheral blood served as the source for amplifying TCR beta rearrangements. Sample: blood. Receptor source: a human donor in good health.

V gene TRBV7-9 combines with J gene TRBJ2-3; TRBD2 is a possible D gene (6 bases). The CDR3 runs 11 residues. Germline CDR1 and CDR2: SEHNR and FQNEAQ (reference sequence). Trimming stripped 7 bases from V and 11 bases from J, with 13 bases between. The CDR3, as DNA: TGTGCCAGCACGTGGGGAGGTATGCAGTATTTT. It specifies CASTWGGMQYF.

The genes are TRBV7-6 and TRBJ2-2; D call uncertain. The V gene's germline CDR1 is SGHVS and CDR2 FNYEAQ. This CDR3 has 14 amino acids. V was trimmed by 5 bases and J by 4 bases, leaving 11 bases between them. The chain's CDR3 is CASSLITVTGELFF. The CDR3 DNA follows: TGTGCCAGCAGCCTAATAACAGTCACCGGGGAGCTGTTTTTT.

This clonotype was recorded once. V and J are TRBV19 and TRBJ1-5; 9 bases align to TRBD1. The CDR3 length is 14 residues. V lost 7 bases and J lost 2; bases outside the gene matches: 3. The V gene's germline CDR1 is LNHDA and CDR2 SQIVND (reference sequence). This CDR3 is CASMDRGGNQPQHF. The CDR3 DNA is TGTGCCAGTATGGACAGGGGTGGCAATCAGCCCCAGCATTTT.

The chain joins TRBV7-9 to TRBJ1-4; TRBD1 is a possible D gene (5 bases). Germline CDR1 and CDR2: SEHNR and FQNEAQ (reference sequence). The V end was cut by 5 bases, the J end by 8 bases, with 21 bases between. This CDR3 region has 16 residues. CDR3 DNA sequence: TGTGCCAGCAGCCTTGGGACCCCCGATCCGAGGGAAAAACTGTTTTTT. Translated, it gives CASSLGTPDPREKLFF.

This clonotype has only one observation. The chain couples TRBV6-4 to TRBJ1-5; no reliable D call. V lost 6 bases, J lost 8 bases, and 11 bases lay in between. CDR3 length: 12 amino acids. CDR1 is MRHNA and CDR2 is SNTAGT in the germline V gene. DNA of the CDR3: TGTGCCAGCAGCTCCGGCGGAGAGCCCCAGCATTTT. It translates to CASSSGGEPQHF.

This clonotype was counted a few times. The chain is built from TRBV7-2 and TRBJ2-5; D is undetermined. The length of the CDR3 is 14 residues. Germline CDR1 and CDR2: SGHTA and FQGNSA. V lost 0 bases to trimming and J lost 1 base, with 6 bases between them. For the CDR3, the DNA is TGTGCCAGCAGCTTAGCCACGGGCCAAGAGACCCAGTACTTC. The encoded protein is CASSLATGQETQYF.

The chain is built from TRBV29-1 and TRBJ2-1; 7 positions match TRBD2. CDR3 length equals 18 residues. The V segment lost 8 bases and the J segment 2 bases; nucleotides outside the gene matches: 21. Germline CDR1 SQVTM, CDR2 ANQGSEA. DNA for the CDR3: TGCAGCACCCCCTCCCCCACATCCCTAGCGGACACCTACAATGAGCAGTTCTTC. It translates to CSTPSPTSLADTYNEQFF.

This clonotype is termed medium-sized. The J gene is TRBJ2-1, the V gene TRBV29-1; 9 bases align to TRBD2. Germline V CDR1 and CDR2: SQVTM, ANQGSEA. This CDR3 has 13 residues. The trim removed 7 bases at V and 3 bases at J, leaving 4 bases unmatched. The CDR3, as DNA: TGCAGCGCAGGGACTAGCAGCTACAATGAGCAGTTCTTC. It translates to CSAGTSSYNEQFF.

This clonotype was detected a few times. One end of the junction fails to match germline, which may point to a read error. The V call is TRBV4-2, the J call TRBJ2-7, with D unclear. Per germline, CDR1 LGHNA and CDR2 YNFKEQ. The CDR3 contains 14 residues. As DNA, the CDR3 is TGCGCCAGCAGCCAAGGCAGGAGCTCCTACGAGCAGTACTTC. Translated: CASSQGRSSYEQYF.

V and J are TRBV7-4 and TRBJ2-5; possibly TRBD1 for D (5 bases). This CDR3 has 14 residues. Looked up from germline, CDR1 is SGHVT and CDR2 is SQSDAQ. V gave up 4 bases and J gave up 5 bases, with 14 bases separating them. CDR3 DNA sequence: TGTGCCAGCAGCTATGGACATCAAGGGGAGACCCAGTACTTC. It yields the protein CASSYGHQGETQYF.

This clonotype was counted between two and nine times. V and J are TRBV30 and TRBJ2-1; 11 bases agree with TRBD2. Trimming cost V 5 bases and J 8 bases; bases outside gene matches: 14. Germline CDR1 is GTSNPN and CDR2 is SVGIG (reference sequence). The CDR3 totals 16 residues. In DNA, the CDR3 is TGTGCCTGGCATCCTATAGCGGGAGGGAATGTCGATGAGCAGTTCTTC. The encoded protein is CAWHPIAGGNVDEQFF.

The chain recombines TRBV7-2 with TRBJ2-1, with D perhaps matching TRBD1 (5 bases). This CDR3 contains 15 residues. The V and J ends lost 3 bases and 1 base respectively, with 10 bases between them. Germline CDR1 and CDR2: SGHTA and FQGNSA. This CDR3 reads CASSFRGTSYNEQFF. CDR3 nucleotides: TGTGCCAGCAGCTTTAGGGGAACGTCCTACAATGAGCAGTTCTTC.

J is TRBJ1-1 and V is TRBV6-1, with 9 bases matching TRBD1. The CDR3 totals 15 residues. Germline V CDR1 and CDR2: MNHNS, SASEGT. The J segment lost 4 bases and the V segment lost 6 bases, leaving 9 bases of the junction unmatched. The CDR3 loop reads CASRTGRQGVTEAFF. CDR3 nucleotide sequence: TGTGCCAGCAGGACGGGAAGACAGGGGGTCACTGAAGCTTTCTTT.

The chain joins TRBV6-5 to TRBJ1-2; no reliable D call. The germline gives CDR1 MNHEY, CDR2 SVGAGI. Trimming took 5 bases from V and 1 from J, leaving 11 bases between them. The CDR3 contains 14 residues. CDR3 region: CASSEVVSNYGYTF. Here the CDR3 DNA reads TGTGCCAGCAGTGAAGTCGTCAGTAACTATGGCTACACCTTC.

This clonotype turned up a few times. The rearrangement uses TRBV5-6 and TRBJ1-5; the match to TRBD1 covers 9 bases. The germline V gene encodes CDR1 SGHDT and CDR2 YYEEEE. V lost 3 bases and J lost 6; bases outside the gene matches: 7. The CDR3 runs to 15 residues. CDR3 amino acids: CASSSSGQGRQPQHF. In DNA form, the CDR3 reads TGTGCCAGCAGCTCATCGGGACAGGGTCGTCAGCCCCAGCATTTT.

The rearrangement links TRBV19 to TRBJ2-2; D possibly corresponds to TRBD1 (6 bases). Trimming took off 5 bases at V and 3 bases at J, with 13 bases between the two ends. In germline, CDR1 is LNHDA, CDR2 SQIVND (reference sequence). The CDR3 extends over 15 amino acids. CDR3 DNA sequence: TGTGCCAGTAGTCCCCGGACAGACCACACCGGGGAGCTGTTTTTT. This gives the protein CASSPRTDHTGELFF.

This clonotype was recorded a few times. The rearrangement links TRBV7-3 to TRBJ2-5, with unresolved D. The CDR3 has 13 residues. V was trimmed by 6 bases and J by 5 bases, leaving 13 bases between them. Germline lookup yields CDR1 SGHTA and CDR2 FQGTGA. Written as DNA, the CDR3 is TGTGCCAGCAGGGGCCAGGTTGGGGAGACCCAGTACTTC. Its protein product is CASRGQVGETQYF.

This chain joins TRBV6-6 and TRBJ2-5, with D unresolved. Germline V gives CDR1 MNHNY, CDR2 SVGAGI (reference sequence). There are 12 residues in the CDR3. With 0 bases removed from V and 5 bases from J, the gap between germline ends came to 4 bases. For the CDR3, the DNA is TGTGCCAGCAGTTACTCAGGCGAGACCCAGTACTTC. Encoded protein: CASSYSGETQYF.

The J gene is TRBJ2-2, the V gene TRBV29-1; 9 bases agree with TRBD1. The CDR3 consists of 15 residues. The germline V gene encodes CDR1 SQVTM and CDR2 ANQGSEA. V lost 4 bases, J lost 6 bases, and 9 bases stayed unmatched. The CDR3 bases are TGCAGCGTTGGAGTCTCCGGACAGGGGCCCGGGGAGCTGTTTTTT. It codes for CSVGVSGQGPGELFF.

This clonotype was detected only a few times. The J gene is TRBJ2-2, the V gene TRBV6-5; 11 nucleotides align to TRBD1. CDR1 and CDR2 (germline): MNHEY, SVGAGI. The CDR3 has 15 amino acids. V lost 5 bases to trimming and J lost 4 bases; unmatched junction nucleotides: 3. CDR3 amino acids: CASSRGTGGTGELFF. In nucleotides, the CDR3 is TGTGCCAGCAGTCGTGGGACAGGGGGCACCGGGGAGCTGTTTTTT.

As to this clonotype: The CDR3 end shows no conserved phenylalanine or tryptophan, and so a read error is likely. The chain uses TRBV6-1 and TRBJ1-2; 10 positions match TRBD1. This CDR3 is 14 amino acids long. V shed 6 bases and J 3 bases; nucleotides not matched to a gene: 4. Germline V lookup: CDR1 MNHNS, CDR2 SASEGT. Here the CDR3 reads CASSPGTGDYGYTL. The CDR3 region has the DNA TGTGCCAGCAGCCCCGGGACAGGGGACTATGGCTACACCTTA.

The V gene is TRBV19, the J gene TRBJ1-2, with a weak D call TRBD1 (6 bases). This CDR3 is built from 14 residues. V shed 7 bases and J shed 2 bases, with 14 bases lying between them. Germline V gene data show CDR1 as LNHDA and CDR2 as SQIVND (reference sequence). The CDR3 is CASNRAPGNYGYTF. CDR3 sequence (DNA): TGTGCCAGTAACAGGGCCCCTGGCAACTATGGCTACACCTTC.

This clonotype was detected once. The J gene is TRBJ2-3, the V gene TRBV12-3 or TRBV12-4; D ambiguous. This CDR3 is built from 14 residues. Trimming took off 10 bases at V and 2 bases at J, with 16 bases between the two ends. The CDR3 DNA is TGTGCCACCGCGCTTAGGATAAACACAGATACGCAGTATTTT. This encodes CATALRINTDTQYF.